Each of the 28 T cell receptor beta chains below was sequenced from the same sample in a study of regulatory T cells in long-lasting Graves disease. In building TCR beta libraries, iRepertoire HTBI primers were used together with Arm-PCR of CDR3 regions. One entry per CDR3 protein results from TCRdb running MiXCR on the multiplex PCR reads. The table shows over 250,000 distinct CDR3 sequences, with 20% to 25% occurring only once. Time point defined: persistent/refractory GD, antithyroid drugs over 5 years with positive TRAb. RNA isolated from PBMCs was used to make the TCR library. The sequencing here drew on peripheral blood mononuclear cells (PBMCs), taken when the disease was refractory, from a patient treated with antithyroid drugs. The receptors were gathered from a female donor with Graves disease.

This clonotype occurred many times. J is TRBJ1-1 and V is TRBV20-1; 7 nucleotides line up with TRBD1. The CDR3 is 13 residues long. Germline assignment: CDR1 DFQATT and CDR2 SNEGSKA (reference sequence). V was pared by 1 base and J by 3 bases, with 2 bases of the junction left unmatched. The CDR3 loop reads CSARGGTDTEAFF. CDR3 bases: TGCAGTGCTAGAGGCGGGACAGACACTGAAGCTTTCTTT.

V and J are TRBV29-1 and TRBJ2-7; no reliable D call. The CDR3 consists of 12 residues. CDR1 and CDR2 from the germline V gene are SQVTM and ANQGSEA. V gave up 0 bases and J gave up 3 bases, with 6 bases separating them. The CDR3 DNA is TGCAGCGTTGAAGATCCCCTCTACGAGCAGTACTTC. This encodes CSVEDPLYEQYF.

The chain carries TRBV20-1 and TRBJ2-7, with D possibly being TRBD2 (6 bases). V was clipped by 0 bases and J by 4 bases, with 13 bases between them. The V gene's germline CDR1 is DFQATT and CDR2 SNEGSKA (reference sequence). The CDR3 sequence is 14 residues long. CDR3 sequence reads: CSARDRFAGYEQYF. The CDR3 DNA is TGCAGTGCTAGAGATCGATTCGCGGGGTACGAGCAGTACTTC.

This clonotype was seen many times. V is TRBV20-1 and J is TRBJ1-1; D unresolved. CDR3 length equals 12 residues. V lost 7 bases and J lost 3, with 12 bases in between. Per the germline V gene, CDR1 is DFQATT and CDR2 is SNEGSKA (reference sequence). Here the CDR3 DNA reads TGCAGTGGGCTTTGGGGTCACACTGAAGCTTTCTTT. It specifies CSGLWGHTEAFF.

The CDR3 nucleotides are TGTGCCAGCAGCTTAGTTGACAGCGGGGAGCTGTTTTTT. This sequence encodes CASSLVDSGELFF. This rearrangement joins TRBV7-2 to TRBJ2-2, with D possibly matching TRBD1 (5 bases). Germline CDR1 is SGHTA and CDR2 is FQGNSA. The CDR3 covers 13 residues. V was shortened by 1 base and J by 7 bases, with 7 bases between the two germline ends.

This clonotype was seen a single time. The chain is built from TRBV20-1 and TRBJ2-7; 8 bases map to TRBD1. The germline gives CDR1 DFQATT, CDR2 SNEGSKA (reference sequence). CDR3 length: 14 amino acids. Trimming took 3 bases from V and 4 from J; bases not matched to a gene: 8. CDR3 protein: CSASHRGTPYEQYF. In DNA, the CDR3 is TGCAGTGCTAGCCACAGGGGGACCCCTTACGAGCAGTACTTC.

The CDR3 nucleotides are TGTGCCAGCAGCCAAGAGATGGGGCAGGGTTACAATGAGCAGTTCTTC. Translated: CASSQEMGQGYNEQFF. J is TRBJ2-1 and V is TRBV3-1, with D perhaps matching TRBD1 (5 bases). V was cut by 0 bases and J by 4 bases, with 13 bases left in between. Germline V gives CDR1 LGHDT, CDR2 YNNKEL (reference sequence). This CDR3 has 16 amino acids.

This clonotype was found many times. The chain combines TRBV28 with TRBJ2-7, with 11 bases matching TRBD2. Germline CDR1 and CDR2: MDHEN and SYDVKM. The J segment lost 5 bases and the V segment lost 3 bases, leaving 6 bases of the junction unmatched. The CDR3 sequence is 15 residues long. The CDR3 sequence is CASSFVSSGGNEQYF. For the CDR3, the DNA is TGTGCCAGCAGTTTTGTGTCTAGCGGGGGGAACGAGCAGTACTTC.

V gene TRBV2 combines with J gene TRBJ2-5; D unresolved. There are 14 residues in the CDR3. Per germline, CDR1 SNHLY and CDR2 FYNNEI. V lost 3 bases and J lost 1, with 9 bases in between. The CDR3 sequence: CASSDFLVQETQYF. The DNA for the CDR3 is TGTGCCAGCAGTGACTTCCTGGTCCAAGAGACCCAGTACTTC.

V is TRBV6-1 and J is TRBJ1-2, with 7 bases aligning to TRBD1. The germline V gene encodes CDR1 MNHNS and CDR2 SASEGT. This CDR3 has 14 residues. V was clipped by 7 bases and J by 7 bases; unmatched bases: 12. In DNA, the CDR3 is TGTGCCAGCACCCTAGACAGGGTAACGTTTGGCTACACCTTC. It specifies CASTLDRVTFGYTF.

This clonotype was counted between two and nine times. The V gene is TRBV7-9, the J gene TRBJ1-1; a possible D gene is TRBD1 (5 bases). This CDR3 spans 14 amino acids. The V gene lost 8 bases and the J gene lost 0 bases, with 13 bases spanning the gap. The germline CDR1 and CDR2 sequences are SEHNR and FQNEAQ (reference sequence). The CDR3 protein is CASRAGLMNTEAFF. The CDR3 nucleotides are TGTGCCAGCCGAGCAGGGCTCATGAACACTGAAGCTTTCTTT. The full variable domain, in which reference TRBV7-9 and TRBJ1-1 provide the parts outside the CDR3, is DTGVSQNPRHKITKRGQNVTFRCDPISEHNRLYWYRQTLGQGPEFLTYFQNEAQLEKSRLLSDRFSAERPKGSFSTLEIQRTEQGDSAMYLCASRAGLMNTEAFFGQGTRLTVV.

The chain is built from TRBV4-3 and TRBJ2-7; tentatively, D is TRBD1 (6 bases). The germline gives CDR1 LGHNA, CDR2 YSLEER. Trimming took off 0 bases at V and 1 base at J, with 16 bases between the two ends. The CDR3 length is 17 residues. This CDR3 reads CASSQDGEQGGSYEQYF. The CDR3 bases are TGCGCCAGCAGCCAAGATGGGGAACAGGGCGGATCCTACGAGCAGTACTTC.

A single count supports this clonotype. This could be a read error, since a much larger clone is one nucleotide away. The rearrangement links TRBV9 to TRBJ2-5, with D possibly being TRBD1 (5 bases). V was cut by 5 bases and J by 5 bases, with 16 bases left in between. CDR3 length: 14 amino acids. The germline V gene encodes CDR1 SGDLS and CDR2 YYNGEE. The CDR3 DNA sequence: TGTGCCAGCAGTAACCAGGGCCCGGAGGAGACCCAGTACTTC. It translates to CASSNQGPEETQYF.

In its sample, this clonotype was seen many times. The genes are TRBV28 and TRBJ1-5; D may be TRBD1 (5 bases). This CDR3 has 17 residues. Germline V lookup: CDR1 MDHEN, CDR2 SYDVKM. V was pared by 2 bases and J by 1 base, with 15 bases between. This CDR3 is CASSLARGQGSNQPQHF. CDR3 nucleotide sequence: TGTGCCAGCAGTTTAGCCCGCGGGCAGGGCAGCAATCAGCCCCAGCATTTT.

The CDR3 DNA reads as TGTGCCTGGAGTGTAGGGTCATGGAGCAATCAGCCCCAGCATTTT. Translation: CAWSVGSWSNQPQHF. This chain links TRBV30 with TRBJ1-5; D gene unclear. Looked up from germline, CDR1 is GTSNPN and CDR2 is SVGIG (reference sequence). With 0 bases removed from V and 1 base from J, the gap between germline ends came to 10 bases. The CDR3 consists of 15 residues.

A single count supports this clonotype. Since a much larger clone is just one base distant, this may be a read error. This chain connects TRBV27 to TRBJ1-1; 7 bases are shared with TRBD1. The germline V gene encodes CDR1 MNHEY and CDR2 SMNVEV (reference sequence). This CDR3 has 13 residues. In nucleotides, the CDR3 is TGTGCCGGCAGTACAGGGGTGAACACTGAAGCTTTCTTT. This sequence encodes CAGSTGVNTEAFF.

As regards this clonotype: A much larger clonotype is one base distant, so this may be a read error. This rearrangement joins TRBV30 to TRBJ2-5; no firm D call. Germline assignment: CDR1 GTSNPN and CDR2 SVGIG (reference sequence). The CDR3 extends over 12 amino acids. DNA of the CDR3: TGTGCCCGGAGTGTTCGGGAAGAGACCCAGTACTTC. Translating it yields CARSVREETQYF.

The rearrangement uses TRBV15 and TRBJ2-7, with D uncertain. The germline CDR1 and CDR2 sequences are LNHNV and YYDKDF (reference sequence). V lost 0 bases and J 5 bases, leaving 14 bases between the germline ends. The CDR3 extends over 15 amino acids. CDR3 sequence: CATSRDLAAPHEQYF. The CDR3 DNA reads as TGTGCCACCAGCAGAGATCTCGCAGCGCCCCACGAGCAGTACTTC.

The chain is built from TRBV7-2 and TRBJ2-1; 10 bases are shared with TRBD1. V was pared by 2 bases and J by 9 bases, with 10 bases of the junction left unmatched. CDR3 length equals 16 residues. Germline values: CDR1 SGHTA, CDR2 FQGNSA. In DNA form, the CDR3 reads TGTGCCAGCAGCTTATGGAAGGACAGGGGGTTCTCTGAGCAGTTCTTC. Protein product: CASSLWKDRGFSEQFF.

The V gene is TRBV28, the J gene TRBJ1-6; no definite D call. V was cut by 8 bases and J by 9 bases, with 11 bases left in between. Germline loops: CDR1 MDHEN, CDR2 SYDVKM. The CDR3 length is 12 residues. The CDR3 DNA follows: TGTGCCAGCGGGAGTGGGATTTCACCCCTCCACTTT. It translates to CASGSGISPLHF.

The chain carries TRBV6-2 or TRBV6-3 and TRBJ2-2; 7 bases agree with TRBD2. V lost 6 bases and J lost 6; bases outside the gene matches: 19. CDR1 MNHEY and CDR2 SVGEGT come from the germline V gene. This CDR3 contains 18 residues. The CDR3 protein is CASSSPFGGTRGAGELFF. The CDR3 DNA follows: TGTGCCAGCAGCTCGCCCTTTGGGGGTACCCGGGGGGCCGGGGAGCTGTTTTTT.

This clonotype was counted at least ten times. The chain recombines TRBV28 with TRBJ1-4, with 9 bases lining up with TRBD1. This CDR3 is 15 amino acids long. V lost 5 bases and J lost 8; bases outside the gene matches: 9. Germline values: CDR1 MDHEN, CDR2 SYDVKM. For the CDR3, the DNA is TGTGCCAGCAGTCCTCGGACAGGGGACGGCGAAAAACTGTTTTTT. Its translation: CASSPRTGDGEKLFF.

This clonotype was picked up a small number of times. The rearrangement joins TRBV6-2 or TRBV6-3 to TRBJ2-3; D gene unclear. This CDR3 is 15 amino acids long. V lost 0 bases and J 3 bases, leaving 10 bases between the germline ends. Per germline, CDR1 MNHEY and CDR2 SVGEGT. This CDR3 is CASSYSTFRTDTQYF. The CDR3 DNA is TGTGCCAGCAGTTACTCGACCTTCCGTACAGATACGCAGTATTTT.

This clonotype was seen a few times. This chain joins TRBV7-9 and TRBJ2-5; D is ambiguous. CDR1 and CDR2 from the germline V gene are SEHNR and FQNEAQ (reference sequence). V was trimmed by 2 bases and J by 5 bases, leaving 9 bases between them. The CDR3 runs to 13 residues. The CDR3 region has the DNA TGTGCCAGCAGCTTATCCCCCGTTGAGACCCAGTACTTC. Protein product: CASSLSPVETQYF.

This clonotype was seen only a few times. The chain couples TRBV20-1 to TRBJ1-4; 9 bases are shared with TRBD1. Germline CDR1 is DFQATT and CDR2 is SNEGSKA (reference sequence). The V gene end was trimmed by 3 bases and the J gene end by 8 bases; junction bases not matched to a gene: 19. This CDR3 contains 18 residues. The CDR3 sequence: CSASGPGQGTVLGEKLFF. In DNA form, the CDR3 reads TGCAGTGCTAGCGGTCCGGGACAGGGAACGGTGTTGGGAGAAAAACTGTTTTTT.

This clonotype was picked up a small number of times. V usage is TRBV5-1 and J usage is TRBJ2-7; D remains ambiguous. This CDR3 has 15 residues. The ends were cut back, 0 bases at V and 1 base at J, with 11 bases in the middle. The germline V gene has CDR1 SGHRS and CDR2 YFSETQ. CDR3 in DNA: TGCGCCAGCAGCTTGGGCACGGTTTCGTCCTACGAGCAGTACTTC. This encodes CASSLGTVSSYEQYF.

The rearrangement joins TRBV4-1 to TRBJ1-1, with TRBD1 as a possible D gene (6 bases). V was clipped by 1 base and J by 4 bases, with 13 bases between them. The CDR3 sequence is 15 residues long. In germline, CDR1 is MGHRA, CDR2 YSYEKL. The CDR3 loop reads CASSQGQDSGTEAFF. DNA for the CDR3: TGCGCCAGCAGCCAAGGACAGGATTCGGGCACTGAAGCTTTCTTT.

The rearrangement joins TRBV6-1 to TRBJ1-1; D unclear. Germline CDR1 reads MNHNS; CDR2 reads SASEGT. With 1 base removed from V and 0 bases from J, the gap between germline ends came to 6 bases. The CDR3 loop spans 14 amino acids. This CDR3 reads CASSEVQVNTEAFF. The CDR3 nucleotides are TGTGCCAGCAGTGAAGTGCAGGTGAACACTGAAGCTTTCTTT.